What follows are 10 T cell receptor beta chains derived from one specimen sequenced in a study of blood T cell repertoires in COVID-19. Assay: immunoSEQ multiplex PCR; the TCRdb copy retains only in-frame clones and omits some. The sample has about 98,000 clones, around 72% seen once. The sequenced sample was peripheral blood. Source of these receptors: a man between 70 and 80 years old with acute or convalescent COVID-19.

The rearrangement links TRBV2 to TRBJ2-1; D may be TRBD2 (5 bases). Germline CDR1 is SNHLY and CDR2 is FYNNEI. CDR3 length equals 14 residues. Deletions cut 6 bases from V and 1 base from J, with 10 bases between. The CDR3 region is CASRGAWSYNEQFF. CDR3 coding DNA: TGTGCCAGCAGGGGAGCATGGTCCTACAATGAGCAGTTCTTC.

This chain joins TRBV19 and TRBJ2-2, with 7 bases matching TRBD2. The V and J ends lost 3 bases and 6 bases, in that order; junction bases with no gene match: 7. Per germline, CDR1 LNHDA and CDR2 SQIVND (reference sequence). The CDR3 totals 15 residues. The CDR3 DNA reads TGTGCCAGTAGTATCAGCGGGGTGTCGGCCGGGGAGCTGTTTTTT. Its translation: CASSISGVSAGELFF.

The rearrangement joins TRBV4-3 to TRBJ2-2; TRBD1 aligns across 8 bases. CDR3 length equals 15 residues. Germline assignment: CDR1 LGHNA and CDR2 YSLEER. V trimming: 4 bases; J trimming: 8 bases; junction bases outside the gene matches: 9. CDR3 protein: CASSRPAGGAGELFF. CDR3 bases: TGCGCCAGCAGCCGCCCCGCAGGGGGCGCGGGGGAGCTGTTTTTT.

The CDR3 spells CASSPLSGAEADTQYF. The CDR3 DNA reads as TGCGCCAGCAGCCCCCTCTCTGGAGCGGAGGCAGATACGCAGTATTTT. The V and J genes are TRBV4-1 and TRBJ2-3, with a possible D match to TRBD2 (5 bases). The CDR3 contains 16 residues. V was trimmed by 4 bases and J by 4 bases, leaving 18 bases between them. Germline loops: CDR1 MGHRA, CDR2 YSYEKL.

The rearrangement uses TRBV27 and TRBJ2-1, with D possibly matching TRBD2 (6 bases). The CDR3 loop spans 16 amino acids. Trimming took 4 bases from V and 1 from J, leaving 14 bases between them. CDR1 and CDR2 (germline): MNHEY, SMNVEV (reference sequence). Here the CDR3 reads CASSSGLGTSYNEQFF. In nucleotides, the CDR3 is TGTGCCAGCAGTTCTGGGCTAGGGACTTCCTACAATGAGCAGTTCTTC.

The CDR3 nucleotides are TGTGCCAGCAGCTTAGGTGGGGGACAGGACACTGAAGCTTTCTTT. The encoded protein is CASSLGGGQDTEAFF. V gene TRBV7-9 combines with J gene TRBJ1-1; 8 bases are a match to TRBD1. The CDR3 length is 15 residues. V was clipped by 1 base and J by 3 bases; unmatched bases: 4. Germline V gene lookup returns CDR1 SEHNR and CDR2 FQNEAQ (reference sequence).

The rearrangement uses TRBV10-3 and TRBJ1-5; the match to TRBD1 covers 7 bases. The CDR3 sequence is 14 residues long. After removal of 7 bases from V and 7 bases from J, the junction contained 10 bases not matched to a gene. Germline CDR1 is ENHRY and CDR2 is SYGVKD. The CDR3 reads CAIMDGGGGQPQHF. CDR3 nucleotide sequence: TGTGCCATCATGGACGGAGGGGGCGGGCAGCCCCAGCATTTT.

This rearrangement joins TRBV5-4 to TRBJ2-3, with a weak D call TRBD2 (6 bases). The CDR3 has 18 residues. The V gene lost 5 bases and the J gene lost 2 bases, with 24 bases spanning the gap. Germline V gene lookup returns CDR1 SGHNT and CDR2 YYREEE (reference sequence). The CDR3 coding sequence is TGTGCCAGCAGACCGGTTGCCTTGGGACTCCAGATCACAGATACGCAGTATTTT. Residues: CASRPVALGLQITDTQYF.

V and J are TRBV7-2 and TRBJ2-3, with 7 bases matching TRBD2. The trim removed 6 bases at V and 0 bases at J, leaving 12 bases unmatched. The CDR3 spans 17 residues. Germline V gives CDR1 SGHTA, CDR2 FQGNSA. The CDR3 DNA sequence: TGTGCCAGCAGAGCCCGGTGGGGCGGGAGAAGCACAGATACGCAGTATTTT. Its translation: CASRARWGGRSTDTQYF. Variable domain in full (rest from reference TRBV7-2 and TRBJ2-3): GAGVSQSPSNKVTEKGKDVELRCDPISGHTALYWYRQSLGQGLEFLIYFQGNSAPDKSGLPSDRFSAERTGGSVSTLTIQRTQQEDSAVYLCASRARWGGRSTDTQYFGPGTRLTVL.

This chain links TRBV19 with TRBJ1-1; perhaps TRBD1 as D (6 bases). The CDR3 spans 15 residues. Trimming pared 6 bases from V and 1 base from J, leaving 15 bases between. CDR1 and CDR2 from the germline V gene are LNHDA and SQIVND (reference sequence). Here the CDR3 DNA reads TGTGCCAGTAGGAATGACAGGCAGGGGAACACTGAAGCTTTCTTT. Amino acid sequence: CASRNDRQGNTEAFF.